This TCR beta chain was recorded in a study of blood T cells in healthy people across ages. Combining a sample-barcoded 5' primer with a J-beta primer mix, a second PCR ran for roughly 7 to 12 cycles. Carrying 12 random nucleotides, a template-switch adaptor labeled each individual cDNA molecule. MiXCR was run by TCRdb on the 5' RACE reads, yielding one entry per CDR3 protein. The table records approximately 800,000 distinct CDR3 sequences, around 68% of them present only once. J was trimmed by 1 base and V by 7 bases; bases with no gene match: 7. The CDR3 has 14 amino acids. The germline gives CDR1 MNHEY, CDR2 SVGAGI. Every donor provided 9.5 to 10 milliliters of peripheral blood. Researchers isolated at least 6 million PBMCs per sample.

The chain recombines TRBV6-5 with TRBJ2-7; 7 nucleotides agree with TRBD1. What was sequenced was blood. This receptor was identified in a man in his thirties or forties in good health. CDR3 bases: TGTGCCAGCACTGCCGGGACAGTTTCCTACGAGCAGTACTTC. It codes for CASTAGTVSYEQYF.